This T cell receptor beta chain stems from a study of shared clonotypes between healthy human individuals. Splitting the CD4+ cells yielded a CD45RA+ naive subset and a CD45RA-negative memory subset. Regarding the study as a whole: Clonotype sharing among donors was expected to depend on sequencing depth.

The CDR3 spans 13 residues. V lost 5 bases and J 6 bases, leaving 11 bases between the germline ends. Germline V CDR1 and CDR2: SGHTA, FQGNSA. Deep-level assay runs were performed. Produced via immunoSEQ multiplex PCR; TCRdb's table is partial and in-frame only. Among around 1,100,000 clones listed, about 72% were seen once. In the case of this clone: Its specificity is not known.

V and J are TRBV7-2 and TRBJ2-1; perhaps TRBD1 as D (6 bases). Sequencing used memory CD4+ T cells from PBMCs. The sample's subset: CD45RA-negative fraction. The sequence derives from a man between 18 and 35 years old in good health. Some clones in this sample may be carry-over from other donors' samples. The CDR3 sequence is CASSQGPTNEQFF. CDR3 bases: TGTGCCAGCAGCCAGGGGCCGACCAATGAGCAGTTCTTC.